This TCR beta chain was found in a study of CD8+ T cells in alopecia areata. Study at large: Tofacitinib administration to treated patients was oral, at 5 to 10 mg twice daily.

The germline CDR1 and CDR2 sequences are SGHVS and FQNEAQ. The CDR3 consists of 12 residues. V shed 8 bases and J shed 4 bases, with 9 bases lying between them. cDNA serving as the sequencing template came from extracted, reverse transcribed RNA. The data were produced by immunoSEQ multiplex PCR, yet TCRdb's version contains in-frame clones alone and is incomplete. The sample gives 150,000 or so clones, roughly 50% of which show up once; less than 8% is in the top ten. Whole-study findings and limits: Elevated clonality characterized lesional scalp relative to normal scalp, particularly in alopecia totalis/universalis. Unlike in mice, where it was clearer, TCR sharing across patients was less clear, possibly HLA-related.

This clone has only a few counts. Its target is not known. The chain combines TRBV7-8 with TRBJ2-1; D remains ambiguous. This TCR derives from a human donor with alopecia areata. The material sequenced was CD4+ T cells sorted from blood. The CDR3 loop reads CASVAAYNEQFF. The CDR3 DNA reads TGTGCCAGCGTCGCAGCTTACAATGAGCAGTTCTTC.